This TCR beta chain comes out of a study of PD-L1 blockade in urothelial cancer. The time point was: pretreatment peripheral blood. Patients each gave 1 to 8 samples, pretreatment and on-treatment. The data were produced by immunoSEQ multiplex PCR, yet TCRdb's version contains in-frame clones alone and is incomplete. The data contain 50,000 to 65,000 clones, approximately 80% of them seen just once; the ten biggest clones take up 3.2%. The source was PBMCs, collected around atezolizumab (anti-PD-L1) treatment. The clonotype comes from a man aged 65 to 79 with urothelial cancer.

The CDR3 loop is CASTRRLSGDTEAFF. In DNA form, the CDR3 reads TGTGCCAGCACTCGCCGATTGTCAGGGGACACTGAAGCTTTCTTT. The chain recombines TRBV6-1 with TRBJ1-1; D might be TRBD1 (6 bases). The CDR3 runs to 15 residues. Trimming took off 7 bases at V and 3 bases at J, with 18 bases between the two ends. The germline V gene encodes CDR1 MNHNS and CDR2 SASEGT.